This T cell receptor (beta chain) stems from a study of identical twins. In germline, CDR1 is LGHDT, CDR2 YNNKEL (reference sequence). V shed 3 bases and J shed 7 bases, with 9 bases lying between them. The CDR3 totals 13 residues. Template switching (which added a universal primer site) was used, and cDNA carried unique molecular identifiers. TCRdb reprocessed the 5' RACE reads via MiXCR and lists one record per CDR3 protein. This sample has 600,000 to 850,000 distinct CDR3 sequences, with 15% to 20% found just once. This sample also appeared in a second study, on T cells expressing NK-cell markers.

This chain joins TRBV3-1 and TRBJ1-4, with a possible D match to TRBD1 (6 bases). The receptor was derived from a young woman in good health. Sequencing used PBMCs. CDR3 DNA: TGTGCCAGCAGCCATGGGGGGCCTGAAAAACTGTTTTTT. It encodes CASSHGGPEKLFF.